The clone carrying this T cell receptor (beta chain) has only a few counts. What was amplified from RNA transcripts were TCR beta CDR3 regions. First-round RT-PCR with HTBI primers amplified the TCR CDR3 region. Each CDR3 protein is one row after TCRdb ran MiXCR on the multiplex PCR reads. The sample shows about 540,000 distinct CDR3 sequences, 46% of them seen only once. The CDR3 contains 13 residues. Germline V gene data show CDR1 as SGHRS and CDR2 as YFSETQ. V was pared by 5 bases and J by 1 base, with 9 bases between. This specimen comes from a study of T cells in Graves' hyperthyroidism and ophthalmopathy.

The source material was peripheral blood or thyroid tissue (not recorded which). This receptor was identified in a woman under 30 with Graves' hyperthyroidism. The chain links TRBV5-1 to TRBJ1-1; no reliable D call. CDR3 amino acids: CASRYGENTEAFF. DNA of the CDR3: TGCGCCAGCAGGTATGGGGAGAACACTGAAGCTTTCTTT.